This T cell receptor (beta chain) stems from a study of Graves' ophthalmopathy and Graves' hyperthyroidism. Study background: Pretreatment peripheral blood was obtained at initial diagnosis.

This clonotype occurred many times. Moderately to severely active ophthalmopathy under 3 months, CAS at least 3, NOSPECS at least 4. RNA transcripts were the source from which TCR beta CDR3 regions were amplified. The authors performed first-round RT-PCR with HTBI primers and then a second-round multiplex PCR. Each CDR3 protein gets one entry after TCRdb re-called the multiplex PCR reads with MiXCR. Here the sample spans approximately 500,000 distinct CDR3 sequences, approximately 15% being singletons. V was cut by 8 bases and J by 1 base, with 17 bases left in between. The CDR3 contains 15 residues. Looked up from germline, CDR1 is SGHDN and CDR2 is FVKESK.

The V gene is TRBV14, the J gene TRBJ1-2; D is uncertain. The sample was blood. This TCR derives from a woman in her 30s with Graves' ophthalmopathy. CDR3 nucleotides: TGTGCCAGCGCGAAAGGCCTCCCCTTTAACTATGGCTACACCTTC. This sequence encodes CASAKGLPFNYGYTF.